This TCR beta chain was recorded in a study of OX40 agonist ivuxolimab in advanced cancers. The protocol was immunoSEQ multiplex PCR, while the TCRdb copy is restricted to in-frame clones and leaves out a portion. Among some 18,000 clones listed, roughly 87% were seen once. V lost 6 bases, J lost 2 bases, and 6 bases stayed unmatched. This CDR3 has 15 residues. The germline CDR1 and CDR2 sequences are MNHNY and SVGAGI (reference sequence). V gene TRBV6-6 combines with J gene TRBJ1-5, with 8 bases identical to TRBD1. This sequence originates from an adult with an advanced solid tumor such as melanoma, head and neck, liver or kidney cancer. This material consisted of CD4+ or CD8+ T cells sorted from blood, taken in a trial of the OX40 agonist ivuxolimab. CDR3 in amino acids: CASRAQGEGNQPQHF. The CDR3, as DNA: TGTGCCAGCAGGGCACAGGGGGAGGGCAATCAGCCCCAGCATTTT.